The 27 T cell receptor beta chains reported below all come from one sample, sequenced in a study of immune heterogeneity within non-small cell lung tumors (dated by TCRdb to between 2017 and 2018). The TCR template was genomic DNA extracted from bulk tumor tissue, and approximately 600 ng of gDNA was amplified for each sample. Multiple biopsies per primary tumor were taken during surgery, spaced as far apart as possible within the tumor mass. The study cohort was described as untreated and was composed of newly diagnosed NSCLC cases undergoing curative surgery. Instrument on record: HiSeq X Ten. The TCR beta CDR3 region was amplified with a multiplex PCR system, in which a first round of about 10 cycles was run using 32 V-gene forward and 13 J-gene reverse primers. TCRdb trimmed public reads at Q25 via fastp, called clones via MiXCR and kept in-frame beta chains. Each CDR3 protein appears once, grouped with its most common genes and DNA. The sample data list roughly 10,000 distinct CDR3 sequences, and about 20% of these were observed just once. Approximately 4% of the sample is held by the ten biggest clonotypes.

The specimen was lung tumor tissue. These receptors originate from a man between 60 and 75 years old with non-small cell lung cancer.

The chain carries TRBV20-1 and TRBJ2-3; TRBD2 aligns across 7 bases. The CDR3 covers 15 residues. Germline-derived CDR1 and CDR2 are DFQATT and SNEGSKA (reference sequence). Trimming cost V 6 bases and J 3 bases; bases outside gene matches: 12. The chain's CDR3 is CSARMMWGGTDTQYF. The DNA for the CDR3 is TGCAGTGCCAGGATGATGTGGGGGGGAACAGATACGCAGTATTTT.

This clonotype was recorded at least ten times. V gene TRBV24-1 combines with J gene TRBJ2-2, with D possibly matching TRBD2 (6 bases). In germline, CDR1 is KGHDR, CDR2 SFDVKD. With 10 bases removed from V and 5 bases from J, the gap between germline ends came to 13 bases. The CDR3 consists of 13 residues. Written as DNA, the CDR3 is TGTGCCACGAGGACTACTTCAACCGGGGAGCTGTTTTTT. It translates to CATRTTSTGELFF.

Points on this clonotype: With a much larger clone just one base away, this may be a read error. The chain has TRBV3-1 and TRBJ2-7, with 8 positions matching TRBD1. The V segment lost 7 bases and the J segment 4 bases; nucleotides outside the gene matches: 6. The CDR3 is made up of 13 amino acids. Germline CDR1 reads LGHDT; CDR2 reads YNNKEL (reference sequence). The chain's CDR3 is CASIPRDRYEQYF. The CDR3 DNA reads as TGTGCCAGCATCCCACGGGACAGGTACGAGCAGTACTTC.

This chain joins TRBV5-1 and TRBJ1-2, with D unclear. The CDR3 runs to 13 residues. Trimming cost V 7 bases and J 4 bases, with 14 bases left between them. CDR1 and CDR2 (germline): SGHRS, YFSETQ. CDR3 sequence: CASGDGPLYGYTF. The CDR3 DNA reads as TGCGCCAGCGGCGACGGACCCCTCTATGGCTACACCTTC. The entire variable domain, with the rest obtained from reference TRBV5-1 and TRBJ1-2, is as follows: KAGVTQTPRYLIKTRGQQVTLSCSPISGHRSVSWYQQTPGQGLQFLFEYFSETQRNKGNFPGRFSGRQFSNSRSEMNVSTLELGDSALYLCASGDGPLYGYTFGSGTRLTVV.

This clonotype has a handful of counts. The chain joins TRBV11-2 to TRBJ2-1; D perhaps matches TRBD2 (5 bases). The germline V gene encodes CDR1 SGHAT and CDR2 FQNNGV. The CDR3 has 14 residues. Trimming stripped 5 bases from V and 5 bases from J, with 13 bases between. The chain's CDR3 is CASSLIAFHNEQFF. The CDR3 bases are TGTGCCAGCAGCCTTATAGCGTTTCACAATGAGCAGTTCTTC.

By sample fraction, this clonotype is medium-sized. A junction boundary mismatches the germline segment, possibly from a read error. The chain couples TRBV7-9 to TRBJ2-7, with D perhaps matching TRBD1 (8 bases). There are 12 residues in the CDR3. Germline V lookup: CDR1 SEHNR, CDR2 FQNEAQ (reference sequence). The CDR3 bases are TGTGCCAGCAGCCCAGCGGACAGGGAGGGTCGATTC. This translates into CASSPADREGRF.

In the case of this clonotype: A much larger clone lies a single base off, so this may be a read error. The gene calls are TRBV19 and TRBJ1-2; D might be TRBD1 (6 bases). The CDR3 has 13 amino acids. Trimming removed 9 bases from V and 7 bases from J, with 18 bases in between. CDR1 and CDR2 (germline): LNHDA, SQIVND (reference sequence). The CDR3 DNA reads as TGTGCCAGCCTGGGGGCTTTCGACTGTGGCTACACCTTC. Translating it yields CASLGAFDCGYTF.

This clonotype was seen only a few times. This chain connects TRBV5-1 to TRBJ2-2; D is tentatively TRBD1 or TRBD2 (5 bases each). The germline V gene has CDR1 SGHRS and CDR2 YFSETQ. V was trimmed by 3 bases and J by 4 bases, leaving 13 bases between them. The CDR3 has 15 amino acids. CDR3 in amino acids: CASSWGTVSTGELFF. DNA of the CDR3: TGCGCCAGCAGCTGGGGGACCGTAAGCACCGGGGAGCTGTTTTTT.

This clonotype was seen only a few times. The chain joins TRBV25-1 to TRBJ1-4, with 10 bases identical to TRBD1. CDR1 and CDR2 from the germline V gene are MGHDK and SYGVNS. J gave up 8 bases and V 8 bases, and 8 bases lay outside the gene matches. The CDR3 sequence is 14 residues long. The CDR3 sequence is CASVPGTGAEKLFF. CDR3 DNA: TGTGCCAGCGTCCCCGGGACAGGGGCCGAAAAACTGTTTTTT.

This clonotype was counted once. Possible read error: a much larger clone is one base away. The gene calls are TRBV11-2 and TRBJ2-7; 10 bases line up with TRBD1. Germline V lookup: CDR1 SGHAT, CDR2 FQNNGV. The junction had 12 bases not matched to a gene; V was cut back by 4 bases and J by 9 bases. This CDR3 has 15 residues. The CDR3 bases are TGTGCCAGCAGCTCCTACCGGGACAGGGGCAACGGGCAGTACTTC. This sequence encodes CASSSYRDRGNGQYF.

The sample holds a few counts of this clonotype. V gene TRBV19 combines with J gene TRBJ2-3; D possibly corresponds to TRBD1 (5 bases). Trimming shortened V by 6 bases and J by 0 bases, and 10 bases separated the two germline ends. Germline-derived CDR1 and CDR2 are LNHDA and SQIVND (reference sequence). This CDR3 contains 14 residues. CDR3 DNA sequence: TGTGCCAGTAGCTTGGGGCGGAGCACAGATACGCAGTATTTT. This gives the protein CASSLGRSTDTQYF.

In its sample, this clonotype ranks as medium-sized. V usage is TRBV28 and J usage is TRBJ2-7; D is perhaps TRBD2 (5 bases). Trimming shortened V by 11 bases and J by 1 base, and 15 bases separated the two germline ends. The CDR3 extends over 13 amino acids. The germline V gene has CDR1 MDHEN and CDR2 SYDVKM. This CDR3 is CAVGEGWSYEQYF. CDR3 DNA sequence: TGTGCCGTGGGTGAGGGTTGGTCCTACGAGCAGTACTTC.

A word on this clonotype: One junction end disagrees with the germline gene, perhaps due to a read error. The chain recombines TRBV7-8 with TRBJ2-2, with D possibly TRBD2 on 5 matching bases. Germline CDR1 SGHVS, CDR2 FQNEAQ. The CDR3 is made up of 14 amino acids. The chain's CDR3 is CASSVAINTGELFF. The CDR3, as DNA: TGTGCCAGCAGCGTAGCGATCAACACCGGGGAGCTGTTTTTT.

Notes on this clonotype: The junction does not match germline at one end; this may be a read error. J is TRBJ2-2 and V is TRBV11-1; D may be TRBD2 (6 bases). The CDR3 has 18 residues. Germline assignment: CDR1 SGHAT and CDR2 FQDESV (reference sequence). Here the CDR3 DNA reads TGTGCCAGCAGTTCGGTCTGGGTCGTCGGGAGTACTCCCGGGGAGCTGTCTTTT. Its translation is CASSSVWVVGSTPGELSF.

This clonotype came up many times. This chain joins TRBV12-3 or TRBV12-4 and TRBJ1-1; TRBD1 matches at 8 bases. The V segment lost 2 bases and the J segment 4 bases; nucleotides outside the gene matches: 6. This CDR3 is 15 amino acids long. The CDR3 nucleotides read TGTGCCAGCAGTTTAAGAGGCAGGGGGCTCACTGAAGCTTTCTTT. This sequence encodes CASSLRGRGLTEAFF.

The chain employs TRBV13 and TRBJ1-4; 7 nucleotides agree with TRBD1. Germline V gene data show CDR1 as PRHDT and CDR2 as FYEKMQ (reference sequence). Trimming took 5 bases from V and 8 from J; bases not matched to a gene: 8. The CDR3 runs 14 residues. The CDR3 sequence: CASSKQGIQEKLFF. CDR3 bases: TGTGCCAGCAGCAAACAGGGGATTCAGGAAAAACTGTTTTTT.

To note about this clonotype: A much larger clone lies a single base off, so this may be a read error. The chain joins TRBV19 to TRBJ1-2, with D perhaps TRBD1 (6 bases). The germline V gene encodes CDR1 LNHDA and CDR2 SQIVND (reference sequence). This CDR3 region has 13 residues. The CDR3 DNA reads TGTGCCAGCCTGGGGGCTTTCGACTATGTCTACACCTTC. Amino acids: CASLGAFDYVYTF.

The CDR3 DNA sequence: TGTGCCAGCAGCGTAGATATCAGAGGCGGGGCAGATACGCAGTATTTT. It yields the protein CASSVDIRGGADTQYF. This chain links TRBV9 with TRBJ2-3; TRBD2 is a possible D gene (6 bases). From germline, CDR1 is SGDLS and CDR2 YYNGEE. V dropped 0 bases and J dropped 4 bases, with 15 bases sitting between them. The CDR3 covers 16 residues.

This chain uses TRBV6-1 with TRBJ1-2, with D unresolved. V was trimmed by 5 bases and J by 8 bases, leaving 15 bases between them. The germline CDR1 and CDR2 sequences are MNHNS and SASEGT. The CDR3 contains 13 residues. The CDR3 DNA follows: TGTGCCAGCAGTTACCCCGCCGGAGGGGGCTACACCTTC. Protein product: CASSYPAGGGYTF.

The V and J genes are TRBV5-1 and TRBJ2-5, with D perhaps being TRBD1 or TRBD2 (5 bases each). The CDR3 sequence is 12 residues long. Germline loops: CDR1 SGHRS, CDR2 YFSETQ. V shed 2 bases and J shed 7 bases, with 9 bases lying between them. CDR3 bases: TGCGCCAGCAGCTTAGGGGAGCCGACCCAGTACTTC. This sequence encodes CASSLGEPTQYF.

There are many counts of this clonotype. The genes are TRBV6-1 and TRBJ1-2, with a possible D match to TRBD1 (6 bases). The V end was cut by 5 bases, the J end by 4 bases, with 14 bases between. This CDR3 spans 14 amino acids. The germline CDR1 and CDR2 sequences are MNHNS and SASEGT. In DNA form, the CDR3 reads TGTGCCAGCAGTAAGACAGGCGGGAGCTATGGCTACACCTTC. It translates to CASSKTGGSYGYTF.

The genes are TRBV2 and TRBJ2-3; D is unclear. Germline V gene data show CDR1 as SNHLY and CDR2 as FYNNEI. The CDR3 spans 15 residues. The germline V and J ends were trimmed by 6 bases and 6 bases, with 19 bases remaining between them. As DNA, the CDR3 is TGTGCCAGCAGGCCTTCCGTCGAAGGTTGGGATACGCAGTATTTT. Translated, it gives CASRPSVEGWDTQYF.

A few counts support this clonotype. V and J are TRBV19 and TRBJ1-4; D ambiguous. Per the germline V gene, CDR1 is LNHDA and CDR2 is SQIVND (reference sequence). The CDR3 extends over 15 amino acids. V dropped 3 bases and J dropped 4 bases, with 12 bases sitting between them. The CDR3, as DNA: TGTGCCAGTAGTATTGGGCAGTCTTATAATGAAAAACTGTTTTTT. Translation gives CASSIGQSYNEKLFF.

This clonotype is medium-sized by share. The V gene is TRBV6-2 or TRBV6-3, the J gene TRBJ2-1, with 7 bases that match TRBD1. Germline loops: CDR1 MNHEY, CDR2 SVGEGT. The CDR3 covers 15 residues. J was trimmed by 0 bases and V by 5 bases; bases with no gene match: 4. Here the CDR3 reads CASSPRDSSYNEQFF. The CDR3 coding sequence is TGTGCCAGCAGTCCCCGGGACAGCTCCTACAATGAGCAGTTCTTC.

Comment on this clonotype: This may come from a read error, since a much larger clone is one base off. This chain uses TRBV6-2 or TRBV6-3 with TRBJ2-7, with TRBD2 identical over 8 bases. The CDR3 covers 16 residues. Germline CDR1 MNHEY, CDR2 SVGEGT. V shed 2 bases and J 8 bases; nucleotides not matched to a gene: 14. CDR3 nucleotides: TGTGCCAGCAGTTACCCGGGAGCGGGAGTGAGGAACAAGCAGTACTTC. Translating it yields CASSYPGAGVRNKQYF.

This clonotype was picked up a small number of times. The V and J genes are TRBV25-1 and TRBJ1-1; weak D call: TRBD1 (5 bases). The germline CDR1 and CDR2 sequences are MGHDK and SYGVNS. The V and J ends lost 5 bases and 0 bases respectively, with 7 bases between them. The CDR3 has 13 amino acids. As DNA, the CDR3 is TGTGCCAGCAGTTGGGGACTGAACACTGAAGCTTTCTTT. It is translated as CASSWGLNTEAFF.

In its sample, this clonotype is medium-sized (0.01 to 0.1%). This chain links TRBV12-3 or TRBV12-4 with TRBJ1-1; D not certain. CDR3 length equals 12 residues. Between the trimmed V and J ends, which lost 6 bases and 8 bases, there was a span of 13 bases. Written as DNA, the CDR3 is TGTGCCAGCAGGTTGGTGGGGTCCGAAGCTTTCTTT. Amino acid sequence: CASRLVGSEAFF.